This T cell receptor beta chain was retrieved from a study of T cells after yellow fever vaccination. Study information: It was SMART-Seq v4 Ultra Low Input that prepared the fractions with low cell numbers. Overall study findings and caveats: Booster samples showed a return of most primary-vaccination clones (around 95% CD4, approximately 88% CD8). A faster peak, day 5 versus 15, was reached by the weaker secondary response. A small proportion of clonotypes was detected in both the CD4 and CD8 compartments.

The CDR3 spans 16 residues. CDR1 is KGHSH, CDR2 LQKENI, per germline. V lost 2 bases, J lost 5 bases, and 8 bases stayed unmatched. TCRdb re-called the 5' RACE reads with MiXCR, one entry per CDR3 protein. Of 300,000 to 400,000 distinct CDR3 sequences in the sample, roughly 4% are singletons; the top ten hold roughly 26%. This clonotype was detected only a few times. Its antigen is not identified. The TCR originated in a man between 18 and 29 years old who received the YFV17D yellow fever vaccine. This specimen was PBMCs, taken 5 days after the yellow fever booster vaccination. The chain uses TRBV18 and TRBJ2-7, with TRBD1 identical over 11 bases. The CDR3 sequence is CASSPRTGGAGDEQYF. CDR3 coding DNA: TGTGCCAGCTCACCAAGGACAGGGGGCGCTGGGGACGAGCAGTACTTC.